Listed here are 13 T cell receptor beta chains from one sample, sequenced in a study of blood T cell repertoires in COVID-19. Sequencing was performed with immunoSEQ multiplex PCR; in TCRdb, only in-frame clones are kept and a portion is missing. The repertoire has more than 250,000 clones, roughly nine tenths of them found once; the top ten carry 15% to 20%. Sequencing was carried out using PBMCs or T cells enriched from blood (not recorded which). These receptors were obtained from a woman under 40 who had recovered from COVID-19.

The rearrangement links TRBV19 to TRBJ1-2, with TRBD1 matching 8 bases. The germline V gene has CDR1 LNHDA and CDR2 SQIVND (reference sequence). The CDR3 extends over 14 amino acids. After removal of 5 bases from V and 4 bases from J, the junction contained 6 bases not matched to a gene. CDR3 sequence (DNA): TGTGCCAGTAGTCCAACAGGGGGGCCCTATGGCTACACCTTC. This sequence encodes CASSPTGGPYGYTF.

This clone was counted between two and nine times. The chain carries TRBV24-1 and TRBJ2-5; 11 bases match TRBD1. The junction had 4 bases not matched to a gene; V was cut back by 4 bases and J by 7 bases. The CDR3 spans 14 residues. Germline CDR1 KGHDR, CDR2 SFDVKD. The CDR3 protein is CATSEGTGGWTQYF. DNA of the CDR3: TGTGCCACCAGTGAAGGGACAGGGGGTTGGACCCAGTACTTC.

This clone was observed a handful of times. This CDR3 is CASSLAITNEQFF. CDR3 nucleotides: TGTGCCAGCAGCTTGGCGATCACAAATGAGCAGTTCTTC. The gene calls are TRBV5-5 and TRBJ2-1, with no clear D. This CDR3 is 13 amino acids long. Trimming removed 0 bases from V and 7 bases from J, with 8 bases in between. Germline V gene lookup returns CDR1 SGHKS and CDR2 YYEKEE (reference sequence).

V usage is TRBV7-2 and J usage is TRBJ2-3; D perhaps matches TRBD2 (7 bases). Germline CDR1 SGHTA, CDR2 FQGNSA. V was cut by 3 bases and J by 6 bases, with 22 bases left in between. The CDR3 has 17 amino acids. The CDR3 is CASSFRRGPGSGDTQYF. For the CDR3, the DNA is TGTGCCAGCAGCTTTCGGCGGGGGCCCGGAAGTGGGGATACGCAGTATTTT.

V usage is TRBV5-1 and J usage is TRBJ2-3; 14 bases line up with TRBD2. With 4 bases clipped from V and 0 bases from J, the junction kept 7 bases outside the gene matches. This CDR3 is 18 amino acids long. Germline assignment: CDR1 SGHRS and CDR2 YFSETQ. The CDR3 DNA sequence: TGCGCCAGCAGCCTCGGGACTAGCGGGAGCACTAGCACAGATACGCAGTATTTT. Amino acids: CASSLGTSGSTSTDTQYF.

The V call is TRBV29-1, the J call TRBJ2-7, with 7 nucleotides matching TRBD1. Germline V gives CDR1 SQVTM, CDR2 ANQGSEA. This CDR3 has 13 amino acids. With V trimmed by 4 bases and J by 7 bases, 10 bases remained unmatched. The CDR3 protein is CSVAGRDSREQYF. CDR3 nucleotide sequence: TGCAGCGTTGCGGGAAGGGACAGTCGGGAGCAGTACTTC.

The chain carries TRBV7-2 and TRBJ2-5; 11 bases map to TRBD2. Germline V CDR1 and CDR2: SGHTA, FQGNSA. V trimming: 1 base; J trimming: 4 bases; junction bases outside the gene matches: 5. The CDR3 extends over 16 amino acids. CDR3 DNA sequence: TGTGCCAGCAGCTTAGTAACTAGCGGGAGTGGAGAGACCCAGTACTTC. This sequence encodes CASSLVTSGSGETQYF.

The chain carries TRBV11-1 and TRBJ2-7; D unclear. CDR3 length: 12 amino acids. Deletions cut 6 bases from V and 4 bases from J, with 10 bases between. Germline CDR1 and CDR2: SGHAT and FQDESV (reference sequence). The CDR3 protein is CASSNLRYEQYF. The CDR3 DNA reads TGTGCCAGCAGTAACCTCCGGTACGAGCAGTACTTC.

The chain links TRBV19 to TRBJ2-2; D perhaps matches TRBD2 (5 bases). Germline CDR1 and CDR2: LNHDA and SQIVND (reference sequence). This CDR3 region has 16 residues. V lost 0 bases and J 4 bases, leaving 12 bases between the germline ends. CDR3 amino acids: CASSIDWVTTTGELFF. The DNA for the CDR3 is TGTGCCAGTAGTATAGATTGGGTGACTACCACCGGGGAGCTGTTTTTT.

The V call is TRBV27, the J call TRBJ1-6; D is unclear. V was cut by 5 bases and J by 0 bases, with 11 bases left in between. Germline V CDR1 and CDR2: MNHEY, SMNVEV (reference sequence). The CDR3 spans 16 residues. DNA of the CDR3: TGTGCCAGCAGTACTCGACGGGACTCCTATAATTCACCCCTCCACTTT. Its protein is CASSTRRDSYNSPLHF.

The J gene is TRBJ2-7, the V gene TRBV3-1 (or the pseudogene TRBV3-2), with 7 bases identical to TRBD1. CDR1 is LGHDT, CDR2 YNNKEL, per germline (reference sequence). V shed 4 bases and J 2 bases; nucleotides not matched to a gene: 5. The CDR3 loop spans 14 amino acids. The chain's CDR3 is CASSLGDRPYEQYF. CDR3 sequence (DNA): TGTGCCAGCAGCCTTGGGGACAGACCCTACGAGCAGTACTTC.

The chain is built from TRBV19 and TRBJ1-4; D is perhaps TRBD1 (5 bases). This CDR3 has 13 residues. V was cut by 7 bases and J by 4 bases, with 10 bases left in between. The germline CDR1 and CDR2 sequences are LNHDA and SQIVND (reference sequence). CDR3 nucleotides: TGTGCCAGTATAGACAGACGTAATGAAAAACTGTTTTTT. It is translated as CASIDRRNEKLFF. Full variable domain (missing parts from reference TRBV19 and TRBJ1-4): DGGITQSPKYLFRKEGQNVTLSCEQNLNHDAMYWYRQDPGQGLRLIYYSQIVNDFQKGDIAEGYSVSREKKESFPLTVTSAQKNPTAFYLCASIDRRNEKLFFGSGTQLSVL.

The rearrangement links TRBV11-2 to TRBJ1-2; TRBD1 agrees at 10 bases. V lost 1 base to trimming and J lost 0 bases; unmatched junction nucleotides: 2. The CDR3 totals 16 residues. Per germline, CDR1 SGHAT and CDR2 FQNNGV. As DNA, the CDR3 is TGTGCCAGCAGCTTAGGGGGGACAGGGGCTAACTATGGCTACACCTTC. Translating it yields CASSLGGTGANYGYTF.